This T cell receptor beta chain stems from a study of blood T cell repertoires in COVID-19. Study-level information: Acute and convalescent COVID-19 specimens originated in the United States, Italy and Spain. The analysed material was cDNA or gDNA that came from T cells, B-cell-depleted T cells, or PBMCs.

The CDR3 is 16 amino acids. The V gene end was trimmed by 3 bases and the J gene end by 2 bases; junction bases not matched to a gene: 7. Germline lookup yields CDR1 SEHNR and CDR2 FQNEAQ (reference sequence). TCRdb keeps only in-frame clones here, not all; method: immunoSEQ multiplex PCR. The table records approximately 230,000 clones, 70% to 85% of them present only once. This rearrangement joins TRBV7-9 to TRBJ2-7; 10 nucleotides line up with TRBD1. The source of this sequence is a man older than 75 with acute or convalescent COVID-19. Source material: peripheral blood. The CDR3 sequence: CASSLYYDRGPYEQYF. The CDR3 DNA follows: TGTGCCAGCAGCTTGTATTATGACAGGGGGCCCTACGAGCAGTACTTC.